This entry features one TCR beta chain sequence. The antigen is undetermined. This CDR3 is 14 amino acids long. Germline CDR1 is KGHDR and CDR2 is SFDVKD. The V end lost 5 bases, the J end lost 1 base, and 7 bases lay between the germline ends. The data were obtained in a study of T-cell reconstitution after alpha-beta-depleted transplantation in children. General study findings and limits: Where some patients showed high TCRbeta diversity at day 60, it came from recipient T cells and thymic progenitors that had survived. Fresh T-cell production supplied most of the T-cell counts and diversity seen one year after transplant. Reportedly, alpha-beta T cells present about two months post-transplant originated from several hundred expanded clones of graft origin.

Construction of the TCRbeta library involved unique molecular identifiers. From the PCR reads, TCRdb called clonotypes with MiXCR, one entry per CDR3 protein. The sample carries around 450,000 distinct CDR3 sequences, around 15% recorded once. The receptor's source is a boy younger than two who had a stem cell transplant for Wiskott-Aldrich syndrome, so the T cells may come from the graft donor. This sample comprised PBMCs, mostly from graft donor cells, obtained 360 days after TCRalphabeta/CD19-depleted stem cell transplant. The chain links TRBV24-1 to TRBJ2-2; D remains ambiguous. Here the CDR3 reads CATSGRQNTGELFF. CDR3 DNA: TGTGCCACCAGTGGCAGGCAGAACACCGGGGAGCTGTTTTTT.